These T cell receptor beta chains were read from a single sample in a study of blood T cell repertoires in COVID-19. Assay used: immunoSEQ multiplex PCR; TCRdb lists only in-frame clones, some missing. The sample carries about 160,000 clones, about 80% recorded once. The specimen was peripheral blood. These TCRs come from a man between 65 and 80 years old who had recovered from COVID-19. The CDR3 runs from the conserved cysteine through the conserved F or W. D genes are given only for firm matches. The size entry is marked missing in some rows and otherwise reads once, few, many or a size class.

TRBD1,once,TRBV6-1,TRBJ1-3,TGTGCCAGCAGTGAACAGGGGGCGCGAGCTGGAAACACCATATATTTT,CASSEQGARAGNTIYF
-,-,TRBV7-2,TRBJ1-1,TGTGCCAGCAGCTTAGTTGGGGGGTTGGAAGCTTTCTTT,CASSLVGGLEAFF
TRBD1,-,TRBV19,TRBJ1-2,TGTGCCACCCGAGCGGACAGGTTCAACTATGGCTACACCTTC,CATRADRFNYGYTF
-,-,TRBV7-3,TRBJ2-3,TGTGCCAGCAGCTTTAATTCCGCAGATACGCAGTATTTT,CASSFNSADTQYF
TRBD2,once,TRBV4-2,TRBJ2-1,TGTGCCAGCAGCCAGTTGGGACTAGCGGGAGGAGATGAGCAGTTCTTC,CASSQLGLAGGDEQFF
-,once,TRBV12-3/TRBV12-4,TRBJ2-7,TGTGCCAGCAGTTTTGGACAGACCTACGAGCAGTACTTC,CASSFGQTYEQYF
TRBD2,-,TRBV5-4,TRBJ2-5,TGTGCCAGCAGCTTGGGAAGACTAGCGGGAGGTGGGGAGACCCAGTACTTC,CASSLGRLAGGGETQYF
-,-,TRBV29-1,TRBJ2-7,TGCAGCGTTGCCCGGTTAGCGGAAAGCTCCTACGAGCAGTACTTC,CSVARLAESSYEQYF
-,-,TRBV7-9,TRBJ1-1,TGTGCCAGCAGCGGTCCGGTAGGGAGCGTTACTGAAGCTTTCTTT,CASSGPVGSVTEAFF
-,-,TRBV11-2,TRBJ1-4,TGTGCCAGCAGCTTCAGGTCAACTAATGAAAAACTGTTTTTT,CASSFRSTNEKLFF
TRBD2,-,TRBV19,TRBJ2-5,TGTGCCAGTAGTGGGTGGGGTAGCGGGTTGTACCAAGAGACCCAGTACTTC,CASSGWGSGLYQETQYF
TRBD2,-,TRBV6-2/TRBV6-3,TRBJ2-3,TGTGCCAGCAGTCCGGGACTAGCGGGAGGGAGAAGGGATACGCAGTATTTT,CASSPGLAGGRRDTQYF
-,-,TRBV15,TRBJ1-2,TGTGCCACCAGTCCCGGACGGGACACCTTCTATGGCTACACCTTC,CATSPGRDTFYGYTF
TRBD1,-,TRBV5-1,TRBJ2-5,TGCGCCAGCAGCTTGACAGGGGGCGCAGAGACCCAGTACTTC,CASSLTGGAETQYF
-,-,TRBV5-6,TRBJ2-1,TGTGCCAGCAGCTTGTTCGATGAGCAGTTCTTC,CASSLFDEQFF
-,-,TRBV5-1,TRBJ2-3,TGCGCCAGCAACTCGCCAAGCCCTAGCACAGATACGCAGTATTTT,CASNSPSPSTDTQYF
TRBD1,-,TRBV12-3/TRBV12-4,TRBJ1-2,TGTGCCAGCAGTTTACAGGGGGCTGGTGGCTACACCTTC,CASSLQGAGGYTF
TRBD2,-,TRBV3-1/TRBV3-2,TRBJ2-5,TGTGCCTACAGCCAACGGGGTAGCGGGAGCCAAGAGACCCAGTACTTC,CAYSQRGSGSQETQYF
TRBD2,-,TRBV27,TRBJ2-7,TGTGCCAGCAGCCGGACTAGCGGATCCTACGAGCAGTACTTC,CASSRTSGSYEQYF
-,-,TRBV28,TRBJ2-7,TGTGCCAGCAGCTCAATAGCGGCGGTCTACGAGCAGTACTTC,CASSSIAAVYEQYF
TRBD1,once,TRBV5-1,TRBJ1-1,TGCGCCAGCAGCACATGGACAGGGAACACTGAAGCTTTCTTT,CASSTWTGNTEAFF
-,-,TRBV7-2,TRBJ1-1,TGTGCCAGCAGCTTACAGCCGGGGTTAACTGAAGCTTTCTTT,CASSLQPGLTEAFF
TRBD2,-,TRBV6-5,TRBJ2-7,TGTGCCAGCACTTCAAGCGGGATACCCTCCTACGAGCAGTACTTC,CASTSSGIPSYEQYF
TRBD1,once,TRBV4-3,TRBJ1-5,TGCGCCAGCAGCCAAGGGACAGGAAAGCAGCCCCAGCATTTT,CASSQGTGKQPQHF
TRBD2,-,TRBV12-3/TRBV12-4,TRBJ2-1,TGTACCACTAGCGGGGACTACAATGAGCAGTTCTTC,CTTSGDYNEQFF
-,-,TRBV10-1,TRBJ2-3,TGCGCCAGCAGTGACTGGGACTCGTCGCCGAATACGCAGTATTTT,CASSDWDSSPNTQYF
TRBD2,-,TRBV5-1,TRBJ2-2,TGCGCCAGCAGCTTGACGGCTAGCGGGAGCAAAACCGGGGAGCTGTTTTTT,CASSLTASGSKTGELFF
-,-,TRBV7-3,TRBJ2-1,TGTGCCAGCAGCCAGCAGCCGACTGCGGGGGAGCAGTTCTTC,CASSQQPTAGEQFF
-,-,TRBV5-5,TRBJ2-6,TGTGCCAGCAGACTCTTGGAGGCTGGGGCCAACGTCCTGACTTTC,CASRLLEAGANVLTF
TRBD1,-,TRBV19,TRBJ1-4,TGTGCCAGTAGTACTTCCGGGACAGGGGTGTTCGAAAAACTGTTTTTT,CASSTSGTGVFEKLFF
TRBD2,-,TRBV18,TRBJ2-7,TGTGCCAGCTCGCCGATAGCGGGAGTGAACGAGCAGTACTTC,CASSPIAGVNEQYF
TRBD2,-,TRBV9,TRBJ2-1,TGTGCCAGCAGCGTAGTACCTAGCGGGAGCTCCTACAATGAGCAGTTCTTC,CASSVVPSGSSYNEQFF
-,-,TRBV4-1,TRBJ1-5,TGCGCCAGCAGCCAAGATCCGGGCAATCAGCCCCAGCATTTT,CASSQDPGNQPQHF
TRBD1,-,TRBV9,TRBJ1-2,TGTGCCAGCAGCGCGGACGGGACAGGGTTTGGCTACACCTTC,CASSADGTGFGYTF
-,-,TRBV5-1,TRBJ2-3,TGCGCCAGCAGCTCCGACCAGGCCTCAGATACGCAGTATTTT,CASSSDQASDTQYF
-,-,TRBV3-1/TRBV3-2,TRBJ2-6,TGTGCCAGCAGCCAAGCGGTAAGCTCTGGGGCCAACGTCCTGACTTTC,CASSQAVSSGANVLTF
TRBD2,-,TRBV29-1,TRBJ2-1,TGCAGCGTTGAACCCCGAAGAGGACTAGCTTTGAATGAGCAGTTCTTC,CSVEPRRGLALNEQFF
-,-,TRBV10-2,TRBJ2-7,TGCGCCAGCAGTGAGGGGCTAGCGCGGCAGTACTTC,CASSEGLARQYF
-,-,TRBV7-8,TRBJ1-5,TGTGCCAGCAGCTCAATACGAGGGGGACAGCCCCAGCATTTT,CASSSIRGGQPQHF
TRBD1,-,TRBV4-1,TRBJ1-2,TGCGCCAGCAGCCAAGATCGGACAGGAGGCAGGGGCTACACCTTC,CASSQDRTGGRGYTF
TRBD1,-,TRBV7-9,TRBJ1-6,TGTGCCAGCAGCTTAGCGGACAGGGATTCACCCCTCCACTTT,CASSLADRDSPLHF
TRBD1,-,TRBV3-1/TRBV3-2,TRBJ1-6,TGTGCCAGCAGCCTTCTGACAGGGAACTCACCCCTCCACTTT,CASSLLTGNSPLHF
-,-,TRBV6-5,TRBJ2-1,TGTGCCAGCACCCGGGACAACTCCTACAATGAGCAGTTCTTC,CASTRDNSYNEQFF
TRBD1,-,TRBV6-5,TRBJ1-2,TGTGCCAGCAGCCCCGGGACAGCCTTCTATGGCTACACCTTC,CASSPGTAFYGYTF
TRBD1,-,TRBV5-1,TRBJ2-7,TGCGCCAGCAGCTTAAATCCGGGACAGCGCTACGAGCAGTACTTC,CASSLNPGQRYEQYF
TRBD2,-,TRBV6-5,TRBJ2-7,TGTGCCAGCAGTCGCGGGAGATCTCCATACGAGCAGTACTTC,CASSRGRSPYEQYF
-,-,TRBV6-1,TRBJ2-3,TGTGCCAGCAGTGAACAGGCAGGTTCAGATACGCAGTATTTT,CASSEQAGSDTQYF
TRBD2,-,TRBV5-4,TRBJ2-7,TGTGCCAGCAGCTTGGGTAGCGGGAGAAACTACGAGCAGTACTTC,CASSLGSGRNYEQYF
TRBD1,-,TRBV5-4,TRBJ1-4,TGTGCCAGCACCACGCGGACAGGGACTGGGAATGAAAAACTGTTTTTT,CASTTRTGTGNEKLFF
TRBD2,-,TRBV19,TRBJ2-7,TGTGCCAGTAAGTTCCGGGAGGCCGGTCGCGAGCAGTACTTC,CASKFREAGREQYF
-,-,TRBV19,TRBJ2-2,TGTGCCAGTAGTATTAGCAGGGCCCCGAACACCGGGGAGCTGTTTTTT,CASSISRAPNTGELFF
-,-,TRBV2,TRBJ1-1,TGTGCCAGCAATCAGGACACCCGAGGCACTGAAGCTTTCTTT,CASNQDTRGTEAFF
TRBD1,-,TRBV27,TRBJ1-5,TGTGCCAGCAGCCCCACTTTGACAGGGGCCAATCAGCCCCAGCATTTT,CASSPTLTGANQPQHF
TRBD1,-,TRBV5-5,TRBJ2-2,TGTGCCAGCAGCTTTGGGCAGGGGGCTATTTCCGGGGAGCTGTTTTTT,CASSFGQGAISGELFF
TRBD1,-,TRBV19,TRBJ1-2,TGTGCCAGCAGCGGGACAGGGCACGCTAACTATGGCTACACCTTC,CASSGTGHANYGYTF
-,-,TRBV19,TRBJ2-3,TGTGCCAGTTCGTCGGGGGCGGGAGTAGGGGGTGTGACAGATACGCAGTATTTT,CASSSGAGVGGVTDTQYF
TRBD2,few,TRBV6-2/TRBV6-3,TRBJ2-2,TGTGCCAGCAGTTCCACTAGCGGGAGGCCCGGCGCCGGGGAGCTGTTTTTT,CASSSTSGRPGAGELFF
-,-,TRBV18,TRBJ1-2,TGTGCCAGCTCACCGACCCGAGGAGGGGATGACGTGAACTATGGCTACACCTTC,CASSPTRGGDDVNYGYTF
TRBD1,-,TRBV5-6,TRBJ1-1,TGTGCCAGCAGCTTGCCGGGACAGGGGGCTGGGTTTGAAGCTTTCTTT,CASSLPGQGAGFEAFF